Included here is one TCR beta chain sequence, with context. Its cognate antigen is unknown. This record comes from a study of cytomegalovirus exposure and HLA in healthy donors. Study outcomes and limitations: Three of the chains that were CMV-associated were confirmed in vitro to be specific for CMV antigens. Another analysis was done later, and it associated approximately 18,000 TCR beta sequences with HLA alleles at 0.05 false discovery rate. In a later analysis, HLA-associated TCR beta chains were more clonally expanded than equally common others. Reports state that TCR beta sequences accurately predicted most subjects' HLA-A and HLA-B alleles.

The PCR ran on 60 Vbeta and 13 Jbeta primers. The method was immunoSEQ multiplex PCR; TCRdb's version includes in-frame clones alone and lacks a portion of them. This repertoire includes 150,000 to 200,000 clones. This TCR was recovered from a man aged 25-45 years in good health and CMV-seronegative. The sample comprised PBMCs.

The CDR3 loop is CASSFSETQYF. The DNA of the CDR3 is TGTGCCAGCAGCTTTTCGGAGACCCAGTACTTC. The chain combines TRBV11-3 with TRBJ2-5; no definite D call. V was cut by 3 bases and J by 5 bases, with 4 bases left in between. From germline, CDR1 is SGHNT and CDR2 YENEEA. This CDR3 contains 11 residues.